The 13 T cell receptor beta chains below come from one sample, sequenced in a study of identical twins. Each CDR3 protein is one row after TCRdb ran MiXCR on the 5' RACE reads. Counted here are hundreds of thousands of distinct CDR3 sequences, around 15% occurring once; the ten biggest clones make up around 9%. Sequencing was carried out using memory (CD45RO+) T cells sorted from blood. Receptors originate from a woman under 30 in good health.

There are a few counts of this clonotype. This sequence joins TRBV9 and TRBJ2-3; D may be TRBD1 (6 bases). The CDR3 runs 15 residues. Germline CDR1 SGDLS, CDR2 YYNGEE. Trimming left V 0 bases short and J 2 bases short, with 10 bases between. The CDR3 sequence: CASSVDGQTTDTQYF. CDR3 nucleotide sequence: TGTGCCAGCAGCGTAGATGGACAGACCACAGATACGCAGTATTTT.

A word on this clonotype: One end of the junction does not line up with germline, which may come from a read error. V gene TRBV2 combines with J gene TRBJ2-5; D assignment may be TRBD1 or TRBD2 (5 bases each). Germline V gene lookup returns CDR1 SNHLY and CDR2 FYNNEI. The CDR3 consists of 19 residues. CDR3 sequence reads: CAISSGPRQRKGTMETQYF. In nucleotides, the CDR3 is TGTGCCATCAGTTCCGGGCCTCGACAAAGGAAGGGGACGATGGAGACCCAGTACTTC.

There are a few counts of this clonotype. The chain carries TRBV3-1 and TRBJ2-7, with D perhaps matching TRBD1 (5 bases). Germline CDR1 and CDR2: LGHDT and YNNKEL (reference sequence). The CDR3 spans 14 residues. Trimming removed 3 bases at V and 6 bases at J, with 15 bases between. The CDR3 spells CASSQPGFTAEQYF. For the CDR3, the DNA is TGTGCCAGCAGCCAGCCAGGGTTCACCGCCGAGCAGTACTTC.

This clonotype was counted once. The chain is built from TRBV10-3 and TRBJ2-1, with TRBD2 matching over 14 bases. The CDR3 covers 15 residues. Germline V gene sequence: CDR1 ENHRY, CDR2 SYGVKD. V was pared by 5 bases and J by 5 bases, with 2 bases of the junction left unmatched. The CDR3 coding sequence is TGTGCCATCAGTCGACTAGCGGGGGGGGACAATGAGCAGTTCTTC. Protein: CAISRLAGGDNEQFF.

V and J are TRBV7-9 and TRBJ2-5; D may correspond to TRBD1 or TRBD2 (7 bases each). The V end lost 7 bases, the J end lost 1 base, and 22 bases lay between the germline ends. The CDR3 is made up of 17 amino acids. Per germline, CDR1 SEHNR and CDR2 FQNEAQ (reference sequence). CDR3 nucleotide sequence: TGTGCCAGCATCCTTTCCAGGGGGGGCCATGGCCAAGAGACCCAGTACTTC. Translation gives CASILSRGGHGQETQYF.

CDR3 protein: CASSYYSGRASGEQFF. CDR3 coding DNA: TGTGCCAGCAGTTACTATAGTGGGAGGGCATCGGGTGAGCAGTTCTTC. The genes are TRBV6-2 or TRBV6-3 and TRBJ2-1; 7 nucleotides agree with TRBD2. There are 16 residues in the CDR3. The junction had 12 bases not matched to a gene; V was cut back by 1 base and J by 9 bases. Per the germline V gene, CDR1 is MNHEY and CDR2 is SVGEGT.

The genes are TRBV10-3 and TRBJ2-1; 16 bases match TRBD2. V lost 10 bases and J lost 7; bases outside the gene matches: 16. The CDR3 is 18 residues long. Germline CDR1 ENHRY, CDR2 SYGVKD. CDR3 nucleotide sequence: TGTGCCACCATATACCGTCCGGGACTAGCGGGGGGGAGGAATGAGCAGTTCTTC. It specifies CATIYRPGLAGGRNEQFF.

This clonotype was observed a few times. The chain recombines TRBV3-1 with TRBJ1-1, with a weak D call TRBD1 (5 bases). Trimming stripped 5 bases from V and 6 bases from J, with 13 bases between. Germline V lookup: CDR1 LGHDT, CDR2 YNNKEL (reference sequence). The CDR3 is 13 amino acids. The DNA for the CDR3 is TGTGCCAGCAGCGCAGCAGGGTTTGCTGAAGCTTTCTTT. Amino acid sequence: CASSAAGFAEAFF.

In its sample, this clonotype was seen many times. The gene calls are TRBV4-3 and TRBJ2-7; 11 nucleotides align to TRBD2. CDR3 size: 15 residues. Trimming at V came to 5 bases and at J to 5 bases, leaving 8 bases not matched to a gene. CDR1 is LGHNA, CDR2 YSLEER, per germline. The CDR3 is CASSTSSGGIHEQYF. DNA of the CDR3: TGCGCCAGCAGCACCTCTAGCGGGGGGATCCACGAGCAGTACTTC.

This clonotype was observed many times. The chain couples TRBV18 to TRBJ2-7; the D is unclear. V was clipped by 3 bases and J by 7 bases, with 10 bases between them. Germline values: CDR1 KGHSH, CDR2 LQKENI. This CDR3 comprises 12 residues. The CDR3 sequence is CASSPHPGEQYF. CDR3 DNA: TGTGCCAGCTCACCTCATCCTGGTGAGCAGTACTTC.

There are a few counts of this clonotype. CDR3 DNA: TGTGCCAGCACCAACCCGGGTTTCTTGAACGAGCAGTACTTC. It yields the protein CASTNPGFLNEQYF. This sequence joins TRBV6-1 and TRBJ2-7; D gene ambiguous. Germline lookup yields CDR1 MNHNS and CDR2 SASEGT. CDR3 length: 14 amino acids. The germline V and J ends were trimmed by 7 bases and 5 bases, with 18 bases remaining between them.

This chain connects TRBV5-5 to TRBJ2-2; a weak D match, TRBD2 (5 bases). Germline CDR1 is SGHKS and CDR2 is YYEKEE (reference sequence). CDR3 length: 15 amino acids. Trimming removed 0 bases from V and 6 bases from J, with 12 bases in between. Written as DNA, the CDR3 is TGTGCCAGCAGCTTGGAAGCTAGCAGATCCGGGGAGCTGTTTTTT. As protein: CASSLEASRSGELFF.

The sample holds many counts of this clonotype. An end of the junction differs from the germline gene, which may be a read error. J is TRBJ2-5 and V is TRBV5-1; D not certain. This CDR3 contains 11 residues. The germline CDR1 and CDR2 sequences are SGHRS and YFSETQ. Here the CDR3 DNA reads TGTGCCAGCAGTTTGACCGAGACCCAGTACTTC. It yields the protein CASSLTETQYF.